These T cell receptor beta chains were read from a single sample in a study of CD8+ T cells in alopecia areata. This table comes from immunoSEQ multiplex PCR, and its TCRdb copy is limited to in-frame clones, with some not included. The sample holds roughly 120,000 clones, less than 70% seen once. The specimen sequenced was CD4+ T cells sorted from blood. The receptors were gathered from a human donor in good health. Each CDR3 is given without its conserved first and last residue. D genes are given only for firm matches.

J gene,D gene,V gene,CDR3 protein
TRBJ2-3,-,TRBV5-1,ASSFGGRTDTQY
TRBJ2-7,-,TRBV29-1,SVESSRGREQY
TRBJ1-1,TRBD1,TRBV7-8,ASRESWTGGWTEAF
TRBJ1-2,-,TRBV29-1,SVQDRNYGYT
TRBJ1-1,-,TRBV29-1,SVQRTVQNTEAF
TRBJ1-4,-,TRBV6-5,ASGSKGLGHEKLF
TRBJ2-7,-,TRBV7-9,ASSHRTYEQY
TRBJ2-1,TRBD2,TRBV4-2,ASSQVSSGGSYNEQF
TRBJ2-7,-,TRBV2,ASADPPSEQY
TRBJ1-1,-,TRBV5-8,ASREQGEAF
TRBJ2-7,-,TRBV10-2,ASKWDRNSYEQY
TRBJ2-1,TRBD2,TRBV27,ASSLRGTSGGEQF
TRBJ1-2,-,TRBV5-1,ASSFEGRNNYGYT
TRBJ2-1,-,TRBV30,AWSVRGFEQF
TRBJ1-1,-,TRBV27,ASASDGGRRNTEAF
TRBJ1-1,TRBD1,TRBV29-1,SAPGGWATEAF
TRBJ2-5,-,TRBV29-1,SVVQLAQETQY
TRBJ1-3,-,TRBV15,ATSPSPGNTIY
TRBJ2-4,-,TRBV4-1,ASRPVGRSAKNIQY
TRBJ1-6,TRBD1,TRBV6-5,ASRPGQGVSPLH
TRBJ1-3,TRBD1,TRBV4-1,ASSHTPQGAAGNTIY
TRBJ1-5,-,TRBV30,AWSDLVGSRH
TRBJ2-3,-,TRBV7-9,ASSLAGADTQY